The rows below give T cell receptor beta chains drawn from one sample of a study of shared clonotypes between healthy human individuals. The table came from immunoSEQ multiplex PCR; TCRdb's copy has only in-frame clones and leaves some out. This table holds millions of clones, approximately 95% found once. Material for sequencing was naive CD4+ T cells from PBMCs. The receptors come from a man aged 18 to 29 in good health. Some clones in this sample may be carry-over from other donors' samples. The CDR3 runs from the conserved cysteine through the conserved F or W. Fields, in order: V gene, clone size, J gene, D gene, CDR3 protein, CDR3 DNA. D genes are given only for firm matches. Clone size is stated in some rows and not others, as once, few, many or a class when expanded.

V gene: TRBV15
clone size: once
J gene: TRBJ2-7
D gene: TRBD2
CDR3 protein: CATSRGGLAGGASYEQYF
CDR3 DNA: TGTGCCACCAGCAGAGGCGGACTAGCGGGAGGCGCTTCCTACGAGCAGTACTTC

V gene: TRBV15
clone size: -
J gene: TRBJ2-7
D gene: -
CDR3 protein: CATSREVRLAYEQYF
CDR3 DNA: TGTGCCACCAGCAGAGAAGTCAGATTGGCTTACGAGCAGTACTTC

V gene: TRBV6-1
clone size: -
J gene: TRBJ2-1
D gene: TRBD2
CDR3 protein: CASSEDGLAGTVSNEQFF
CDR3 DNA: TGTGCCAGCAGTGAAGACGGGCTAGCGGGTACAGTGAGCAATGAGCAGTTCTTC

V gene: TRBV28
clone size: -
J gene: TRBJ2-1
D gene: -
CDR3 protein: CASSNSYNEQFF
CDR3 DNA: TGTGCCAGCAGTAACTCCTACAATGAGCAGTTCTTC

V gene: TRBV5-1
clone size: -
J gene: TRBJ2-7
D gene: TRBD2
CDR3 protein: CASSGTSGGNYEQYF
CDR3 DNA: TGCGCCAGCAGCGGAACTAGCGGGGGAAACTACGAGCAGTACTTC

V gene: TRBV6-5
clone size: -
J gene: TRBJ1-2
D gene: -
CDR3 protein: CASSYSDGTRGYTF
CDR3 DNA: TGTGCCAGCAGTTACTCGGATGGGACTCGCGGCTACACCTTC

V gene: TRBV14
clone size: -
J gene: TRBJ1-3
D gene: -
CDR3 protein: CASSQGQAADTIYF
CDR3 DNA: TGTGCCAGCAGCCAAGGACAGGCCGCGGACACCATATATTTT

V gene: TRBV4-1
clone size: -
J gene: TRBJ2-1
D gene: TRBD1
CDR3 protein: CASSQDITGGQNEQFF
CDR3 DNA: TGCGCCAGCAGCCAAGATATTACAGGGGGCCAAAATGAGCAGTTCTTC

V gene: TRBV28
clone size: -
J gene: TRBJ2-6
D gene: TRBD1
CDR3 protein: CASSTGQMLLGANVLTF
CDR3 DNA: TGTGCCAGCAGTACGGGACAGATGCTGCTTGGGGCCAACGTCCTGACTTTC

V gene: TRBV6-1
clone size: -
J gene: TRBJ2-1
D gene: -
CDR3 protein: CASSEDRAYNEQFF
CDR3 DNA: TGTGCCAGCAGTGAAGACAGGGCCTACAATGAGCAGTTCTTC

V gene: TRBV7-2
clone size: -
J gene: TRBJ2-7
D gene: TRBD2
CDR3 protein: CASSLGASGPTYEQYF
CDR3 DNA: TGTGCCAGCAGCTTAGGGGCTAGCGGACCTACCTACGAGCAGTACTTC

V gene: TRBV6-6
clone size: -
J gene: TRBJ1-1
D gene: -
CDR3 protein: CASSPGGNTEAFF
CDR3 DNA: TGTGCCAGCAGTCCTGGGGGGAACACTGAAGCTTTCTTT

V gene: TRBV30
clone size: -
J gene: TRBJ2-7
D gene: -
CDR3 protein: CAWSVAGRYEQYF
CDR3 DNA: TGTGCCTGGAGTGTCGCGGGAAGGTACGAGCAGTACTTC

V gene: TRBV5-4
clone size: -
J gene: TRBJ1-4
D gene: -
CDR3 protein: CASSPGQNEKLFF
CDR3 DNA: TGTGCCAGCAGTCCTGGACAGAATGAAAAACTGTTTTTT

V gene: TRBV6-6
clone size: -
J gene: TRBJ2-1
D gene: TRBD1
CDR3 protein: CASSSVKTGYNEQFF
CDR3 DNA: TGTGCCAGCAGCTCGGTTAAGACAGGGTACAATGAGCAGTTCTTC

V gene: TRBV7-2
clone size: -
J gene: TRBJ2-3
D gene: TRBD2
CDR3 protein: CASSVVAGYTDTQYF
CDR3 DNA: TGTGCCAGCAGCGTGGTAGCGGGGTACACAGATACGCAGTATTTT

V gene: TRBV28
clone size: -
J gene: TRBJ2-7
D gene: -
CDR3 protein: CASSLGGLSSYEQYF
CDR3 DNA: TGTGCCAGCAGTTTAGGGGGGCTAAGCTCCTACGAGCAGTACTTC

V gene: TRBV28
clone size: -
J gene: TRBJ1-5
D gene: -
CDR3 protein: CASSSPGDVSNQPQHF
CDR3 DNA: TGTGCCAGCAGTTCCCCCGGGGACGTTAGCAATCAGCCCCAGCATTTT

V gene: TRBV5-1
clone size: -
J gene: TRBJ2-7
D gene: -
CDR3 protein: CASSLVSSAYEQYF
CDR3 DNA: TGCGCCAGCAGCTTGGTTTCTAGCGCCTACGAGCAGTACTTC

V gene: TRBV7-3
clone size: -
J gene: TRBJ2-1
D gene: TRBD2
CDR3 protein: CASSLQVAGSFSYNEQFF
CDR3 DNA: TGTGCCAGCAGCTTACAGGTAGCGGGAAGCTTTTCCTACAATGAGCAGTTCTTC

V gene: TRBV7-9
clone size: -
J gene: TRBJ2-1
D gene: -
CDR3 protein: CASSPLRGVMYNEQFF
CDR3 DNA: TGTGCCAGCAGCCCCCTCAGGGGAGTAATGTACAATGAGCAGTTCTTC

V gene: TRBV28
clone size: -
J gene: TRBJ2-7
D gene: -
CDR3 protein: CASSLGTGTGEQYF
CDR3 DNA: TGTGCCAGCAGTTTAGGAACCGGGACCGGCGAGCAGTACTTC

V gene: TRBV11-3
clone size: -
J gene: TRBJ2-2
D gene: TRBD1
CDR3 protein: CASSPFWDRASSGELFF
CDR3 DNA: TGTGCCAGCAGCCCTTTTTGGGACAGGGCGTCTTCCGGGGAGCTGTTTTTT

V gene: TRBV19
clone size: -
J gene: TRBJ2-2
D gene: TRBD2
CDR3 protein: CASSTGLANDGGELFF
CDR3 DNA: TGTGCCAGTAGTACAGGACTAGCGAACGATGGCGGGGAGCTGTTTTTT

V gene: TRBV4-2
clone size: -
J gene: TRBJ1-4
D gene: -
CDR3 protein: CASSQEGAGKLFF
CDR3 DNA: TGTGCCAGCAGCCAAGAAGGGGCCGGAAAACTGTTTTTT

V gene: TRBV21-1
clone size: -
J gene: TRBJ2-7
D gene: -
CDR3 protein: CASSPLGRQGSEQYF
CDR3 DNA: TGTGCCAGCAGCCCCCTTGGAAGACAGGGCTCCGAGCAGTACTTC

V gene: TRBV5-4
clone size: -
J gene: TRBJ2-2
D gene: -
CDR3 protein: CASSPRQGSPSGTGELFF
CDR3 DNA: TGTGCCAGCAGCCCTAGACAGGGTTCCCCTAGCGGGACCGGGGAGCTGTTTTTT

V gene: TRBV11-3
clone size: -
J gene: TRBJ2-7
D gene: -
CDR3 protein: CASSLAPDGGQYF
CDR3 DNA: TGTGCCAGCAGCTTAGCTCCCGACGGGGGGCAGTACTTC

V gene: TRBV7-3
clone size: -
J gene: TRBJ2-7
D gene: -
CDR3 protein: CASSRDSGLEQYF
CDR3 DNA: TGTGCCAGCAGCCGTGATTCGGGGCTGGAGCAGTACTTC

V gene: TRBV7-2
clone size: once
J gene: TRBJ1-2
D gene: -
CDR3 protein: CASSLGGSNYGYTF
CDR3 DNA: TGTGCCAGCAGCTTGGGTGGATCTAACTATGGCTACACCTTC

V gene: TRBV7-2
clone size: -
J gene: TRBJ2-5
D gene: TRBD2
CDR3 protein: CASSLAGGLVVETQYF
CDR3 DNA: TGTGCCAGCAGCTTAGCGGGGGGACTAGTTGTGGAGACCCAGTACTTC

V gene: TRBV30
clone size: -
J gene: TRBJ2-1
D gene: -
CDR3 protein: CAWSVGVSYNEQFF
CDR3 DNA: TGTGCCTGGAGCGTCGGGGTCTCCTACAATGAGCAGTTCTTC

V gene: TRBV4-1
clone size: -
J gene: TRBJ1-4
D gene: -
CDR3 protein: CASSQGDNPKGKLFF
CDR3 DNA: TGCGCCAGCAGCCAGGGGGACAACCCAAAGGGAAAACTGTTTTTT

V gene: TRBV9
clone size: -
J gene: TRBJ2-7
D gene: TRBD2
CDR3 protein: CASSVSGTSGTYEQYF
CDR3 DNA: TGTGCCAGCAGCGTAAGTGGGACTAGCGGTACCTACGAGCAGTACTTC

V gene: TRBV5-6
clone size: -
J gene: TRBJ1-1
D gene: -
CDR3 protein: CASSSGTVGTEAFF
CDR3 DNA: TGTGCCAGCAGCTCAGGGACGGTGGGCACTGAAGCTTTCTTT

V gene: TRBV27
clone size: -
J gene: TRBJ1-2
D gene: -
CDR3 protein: CASSFSRRYYGYTF
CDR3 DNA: TGTGCCAGCAGTTTTAGCAGGAGATACTATGGCTACACCTTC

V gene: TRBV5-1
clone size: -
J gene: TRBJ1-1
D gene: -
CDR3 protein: CASSFDGRNTEAFF
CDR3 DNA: TGCGCCAGCAGCTTTGATGGGAGGAACACTGAAGCTTTCTTT

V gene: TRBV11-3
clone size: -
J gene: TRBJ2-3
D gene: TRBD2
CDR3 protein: CASSLGGREWADTQYF
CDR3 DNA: TGTGCCAGCAGCTTAGGAGGGAGGGAATGGGCAGATACGCAGTATTTT

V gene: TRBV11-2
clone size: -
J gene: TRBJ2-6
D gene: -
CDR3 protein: CASSFGGDGANVLTF
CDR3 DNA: TGTGCCAGCAGCTTTGGGGGCGATGGGGCCAACGTCCTGACTTTC

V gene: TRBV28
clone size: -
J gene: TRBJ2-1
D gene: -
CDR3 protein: CASRDGARNEQFF
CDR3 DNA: TGTGCCAGCAGAGATGGGGCGCGGAATGAGCAGTTCTTC

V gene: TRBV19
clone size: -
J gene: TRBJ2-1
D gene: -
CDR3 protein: CASSTRDTGAYNEQFF
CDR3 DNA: TGTGCCAGTAGTACCCGGGACACCGGGGCGTACAATGAGCAGTTCTTC

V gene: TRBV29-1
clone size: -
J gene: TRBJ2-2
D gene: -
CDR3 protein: CSVVGRASNTGELFF
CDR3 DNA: TGCAGCGTTGTAGGACGGGCCTCGAACACCGGGGAGCTGTTTTTT

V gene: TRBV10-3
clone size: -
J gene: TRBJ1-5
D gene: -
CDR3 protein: CAISESAGAGQPQHF
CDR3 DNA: TGTGCCATCAGTGAGTCGGCGGGAGCGGGTCAGCCCCAGCATTTT

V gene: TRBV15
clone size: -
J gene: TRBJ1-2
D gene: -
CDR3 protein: CATSRDEGQTIYGYTF
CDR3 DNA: TGTGCCACCAGCAGAGATGAAGGACAGACAATCTATGGCTACACCTTC

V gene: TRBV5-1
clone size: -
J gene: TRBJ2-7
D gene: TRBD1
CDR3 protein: CASSLERRGQASYEQYF
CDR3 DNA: TGCGCCAGCAGCTTGGAGAGAAGGGGACAGGCCTCCTACGAGCAGTACTTC

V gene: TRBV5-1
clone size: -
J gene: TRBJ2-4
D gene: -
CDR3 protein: CASSPQPAKNIQYF
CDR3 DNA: TGCGCCAGCAGCCCCCAGCCAGCCAAAAACATTCAGTACTTC

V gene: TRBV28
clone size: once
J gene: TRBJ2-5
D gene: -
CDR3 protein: CASSLSAETQYF
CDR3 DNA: TGTGCCAGCAGTTTATCGGCAGAGACCCAGTACTTC

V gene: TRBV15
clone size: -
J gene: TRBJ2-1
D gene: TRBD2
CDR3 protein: CATSRGTSGGNNEQFF
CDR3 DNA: TGTGCCACCAGCAGAGGGACTAGCGGGGGAAACAATGAGCAGTTCTTC

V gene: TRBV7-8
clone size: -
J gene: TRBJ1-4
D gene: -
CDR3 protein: CASSFEGNNEKLFF
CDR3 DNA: TGTGCCAGCAGCTTTGAAGGGAACAATGAAAAACTGTTTTTT

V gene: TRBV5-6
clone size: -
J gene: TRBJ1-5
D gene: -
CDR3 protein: CASNDWGLNQPQHF
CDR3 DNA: TGTGCCAGCAACGATTGGGGCCTCAATCAGCCCCAGCATTTT

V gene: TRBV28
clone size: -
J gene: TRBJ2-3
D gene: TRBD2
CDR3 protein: CASQAGGSASTDTQYF
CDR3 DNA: TGTGCCAGCCAGGCTGGCGGGAGCGCGAGCACAGATACGCAGTATTTT

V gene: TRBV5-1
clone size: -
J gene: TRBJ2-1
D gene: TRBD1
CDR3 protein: CASSVRDSSYNEQFF
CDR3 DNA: TGCGCCAGCAGCGTCCGGGACAGCTCCTACAATGAGCAGTTCTTC

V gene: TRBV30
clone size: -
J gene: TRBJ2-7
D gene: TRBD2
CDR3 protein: CAWSWGLESSYEQYF
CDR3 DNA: TGTGCCTGGAGTTGGGGACTAGAGAGCTCCTACGAGCAGTACTTC

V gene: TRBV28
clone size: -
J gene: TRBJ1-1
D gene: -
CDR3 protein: CASSSGGSVAMNTEAFF
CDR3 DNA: TGTGCCAGCAGTTCGGGGGGGAGTGTTGCCATGAACACTGAAGCTTTCTTT